This is a list of T cell receptor beta chains from one sample in a study of T-cell reconstitution after alpha-beta-depleted transplantation in children. MiXCR was run by TCRdb on the PCR reads, yielding one entry per CDR3 protein. The sample records approximately 1,000,000 distinct CDR3 sequences, roughly 29% being singletons. Sequencing was performed on PBMCs, mostly from graft donor cells, taken 360 days after TCRalphabeta/CD19-depleted stem cell transplant. The receptors derive from a boy under two years old who had a stem cell transplant for SCID, so the T cells may come from the graft donor. Each CDR3 is given without its conserved first and last residue.

CDR3,J,length,V
ASSQIGRGRNQPQH,TRBJ1-5,14,TRBV4-1
ASSLERGNTDTQY,TRBJ2-3,13,TRBV7-9
ASSQAGGAGANVLT,TRBJ2-6,14,TRBV3-1
ASSGGLRASQETQY,TRBJ2-5,14,TRBV5-1
SAVGGRNTEAF,TRBJ1-1,11,TRBV29-1
ASSLAKSPGANYGYT,TRBJ1-2,15,TRBV7-9
AIGWTDYNEQF,TRBJ2-1,11,TRBV10-3
ASSRHGNQPQH,TRBJ1-5,11,TRBV7-2
SASRDRGSSYEQY,TRBJ2-7,13,TRBV20-1
ASSTGTRLLT,TRBJ2-6,10,TRBV6-5
SASPSPREQY,TRBJ2-7,10,TRBV20-1
ASSQGTAYGYT,TRBJ1-2,11,TRBV3-1
ASRAGTPDTGELF,TRBJ2-2,13,TRBV5-1
ASSEDLLISYNEQF,TRBJ2-1,14,TRBV9
ASSPVESGELF,TRBJ2-2,11,TRBV4-2
ASSLFLGGQETQY,TRBJ2-5,13,TRBV7-6
ASSPAAPYGYT,TRBJ1-2,11,TRBV7-2
ASSYSSVSGNSPLH,TRBJ1-6,14,TRBV6-2/TRBV6-3
ASSIDRSPRLAYTGELF,TRBJ2-2,17,TRBV7-8
SARGTGTGELF,TRBJ2-2,11,TRBV20-1
ASTGTAANYGYT,TRBJ1-2,12,TRBV3-1
ASSQKTGFPTDTQY,TRBJ2-3,14,TRBV4-3
ASSTTSGGWTDTQY,TRBJ2-3,14,TRBV28
ASRDRGPFYGYT,TRBJ1-2,12,TRBV6-1
ASSFTGGSYEQY,TRBJ2-7,12,TRBV7-9
ASIGQGLNTEAF,TRBJ1-1,12,TRBV5-1
SARDGAGGGSYEQY,TRBJ2-7,14,TRBV20-1
ASSLTHPRDEQY,TRBJ2-7,12,TRBV28
ASSLPRNRSSYEQY,TRBJ2-7,14,TRBV5-1
ASRWGDTQY,TRBJ2-3,9,TRBV5-1
ASSPTSGGWGETQY,TRBJ2-5,14,TRBV6-1
ASSPDPGTAEETQY,TRBJ2-5,14,TRBV27
SALPGLAGQETQY,TRBJ2-5,13,TRBV29-1
ATSGQVGKPQH,TRBJ1-5,11,TRBV24-1
ASSYSNTGAQY,TRBJ2-3,11,TRBV6-5
ASKGMGQETQY,TRBJ2-5,11,TRBV19
SVGSGHTGELF,TRBJ2-2,11,TRBV20-1
ASSAGQVNEQF,TRBJ2-1,11,TRBV12-3/TRBV12-4
ASSYGRVNTEAF,TRBJ1-1,12,TRBV6-5
ASSRSGTPFYNEQF,TRBJ2-1,14,TRBV7-9
ASSLSPSNYGYT,TRBJ1-2,12,TRBV5-1
SVAAGERGPLH,TRBJ1-6,11,TRBV29-1
ASSFEGLDTQY,TRBJ2-3,11,TRBV7-2
ASSLVGVGTYEQY,TRBJ2-7,13,TRBV5-1
ASSQREQGYEQF,TRBJ2-1,12,TRBV4-1
ASRKITSGTDTQY,TRBJ2-3,13,TRBV4-2
ASSSLGLGAQY,TRBJ2-3,11,TRBV7-9
ASSPPESFYASGYT,TRBJ1-2,14,TRBV7-9
ASSQVGSGGRETQY,TRBJ2-5,14,TRBV4-3
ASSPETGKAF,TRBJ1-1,10,TRBV6-5
ASSFRGGEGYNEQF,TRBJ2-1,14,TRBV28
ASRVGGSQETQY,TRBJ2-5,12,TRBV5-1
ASSYRRDWNTDTQY,TRBJ2-3,14,TRBV6-2/TRBV6-3
SAKTLGGELF,TRBJ2-2,10,TRBV20-1
SALSRREYNEQF,TRBJ2-1,12,TRBV20-1